This TCR beta chain emerged from a study of T-cell memory formation after mild COVID-19. V was shortened by 2 bases and J by 2 bases, with 10 bases between the two germline ends. The CDR3 has 15 residues. CDR1 is MNHEY, CDR2 SVGAGI, per germline. In TCRdb, the 5' RACE reads were re-called with MiXCR into one record per CDR3 protein. Among just under 150,000 distinct CDR3 sequences, about 19% were seen once, and the ten largest hold around 2.4%. The chain links TRBV6-5 to TRBJ2-1; D is unresolved. This clonotype originated in an adult woman who had mild COVID-19 (a few samples of this study predate the infection). Cell type and time point are not known. Sequenced: PBMCs or a T cell subset sorted from them (not recorded which). CDR3 region: CASSYGRTPYNEQFF. CDR3 nucleotide sequence: TGTGCCAGCAGTTACGGGCGGACGCCCTACAATGAGCAGTTCTTC.